This is a list of T cell receptor beta chains from one sample in a study of metastatic and nonmetastatic thyroid tumors. TCRdb recomputed clones from the PCR reads via MiXCR. The table has about 41,000 clones, 25% to 30% seen once; the top ten hold around 9.6%. Sample: blood. These receptors all come from a male donor with papillary thyroid cancer or a benign thyroid nodule (not recorded which). Some clones in this sample may be carry-over from other donors' samples. Both conserved end residues are part of each CDR3. The D gene is left open where the match is weak. The size entry is marked missing in some rows and otherwise reads once, few, many or a size class.

TRBV4-2	.	.	TRBJ2-1	TGTGGGAGCAGCGGAGGAAGGGGCAGGGGGGAGGAGCAGTTCTTC	CGSSGGRGRGEEQFF
TRBV20-1	.	.	TRBJ2-7	TGCAGTGCTAATTCGAAGGACGAGCAGTACTTC	CSANSKDEQYF
TRBV5-8	.	.	TRBJ2-3	TGTGGAAGCAGTTACAGGCTCAGGGCCACAGATACGCAGTATTTT	CGSSYRLRATDTQYF
TRBV6-2/TRBV6-3	.	.	TRBJ1-2	TGTGCCAGCAGGTGGCGAGTGGACACCTTCGGGGGCTACACCTTC	CASRWRVDTFGGYTF
TRBV6-2/TRBV6-3	.	.	TRBJ1-5	TGTGCCAGCACCGACTCCCTTAATCAGCCCCAGCATTTT	CASTDSLNQPQHF
TRBV30	.	once	TRBJ2-3	TGTGCCTGGAGCCTGTACTTGAACACGGATACGCAGTATTTT	CAWSLYLNTDTQYF
TRBV6-1	.	.	TRBJ1-1	TGTGCCAGCAGTGAAGCGCAGGGAGCTGTCACTGAAGCTTTCTTT	CASSEAQGAVTEAFF
TRBV2	.	many	TRBJ1-4	TGTGCCAGCAGTGAAGAAGAAAAACTGTTTTTT	CASSEEEKLFF
TRBV19	.	.	TRBJ1-4	TGTGCCAGTAGTTTTCGAAGAGGGGGAACTAATGAAAAACTGTTTTTT	CASSFRRGGTNEKLFF
TRBV28	TRBD2	few	TRBJ2-7	TGTGCCAGCAGTTTCCCCTCTAGCGGGAGTGTAGAAGAGCAGTACTTC	CASSFPSSGSVEEQYF
TRBV6-1	TRBD1	.	TRBJ2-7	TGTGCCAGCAGTACCAAGACAGGGACCCACGAGCAGTACTTC	CASSTKTGTHEQYF
TRBV9	.	.	TRBJ1-2	TGTGCCAGCAGCGTAGGGGTACAAGCTAACTATGGCTACACCTTC	CASSVGVQANYGYTF
TRBV4-2	TRBD2	.	TRBJ2-7	TGTGCCAGCAGCCCGGGACTAGCGGGGTACGAGCAGTACTTC	CASSPGLAGYEQYF
TRBV14	.	many	TRBJ2-7	TGTGCCAGCAGCCAAGAGGGCGGCACCTACGAGCAGTACTTC	CASSQEGGTYEQYF
TRBV6-1	.	many	TRBJ1-5	TGTGCCAGCAGCCCAACAACAAACTTGGGTAATCAGCCCCAGCATTTT	CASSPTTNLGNQPQHF
TRBV5-1	.	many	TRBJ2-2	TGCGCCAGCAGCCCGGCTTTGACCGGGGAGCTGTTTTTT	CASSPALTGELFF
TRBV6-4	.	many	TRBJ2-1	TGTGCCAGCAGTGAAGAGACAGGCTCCTACAATGAGCAGTTCTTC	CASSEETGSYNEQFF
TRBV5-8	.	.	TRBJ1-2	TGTGCCAGCAGCTTGGTTGGTTGCTACACCTTC	CASSLVGCYTF